This TCR beta chain is drawn from a study of shared clonotypes between healthy human individuals. Across the study: CD4 naive and memory got three plates each, CD8 naive two, CD8 memory one.

Study results and caveats: Relative to memory subsets, naive subsets generally showed larger estimated richness. Though the depth was large, rarefaction showed that sorted-subset sequencing was incomplete.

A deep-level run was used for the assay. TCRdb's copy holds only in-frame clones and misses some; the assay was immunoSEQ multiplex PCR. The sample yields more than 550,000 clones, roughly 87% seen once. With regard to this clone: Its antigen is unknown.

Source material: memory CD8+ T cells from PBMCs. As for subset: CD45RO+ cells pooled with CCR7-negative TemRA cells. The TCR sequence derives from a man between 18 and 35 years old in good health. Some clones in this sample may be carry-over from other donors' samples.

CDR3 bases: TGCGCCAGCAGCGCGCGGGACCTAAACGCCTACGAGCAGTACTTC. This sequence encodes CASSARDLNAYEQYF. The chain couples TRBV5-1 to TRBJ2-7, with D maybe TRBD2 (6 bases). This CDR3 comprises 15 residues. CDR1 and CDR2 from the germline V gene are SGHRS and YFSETQ. Trimming removed 4 bases from V and 2 bases from J, with 16 bases in between.